The clone carrying this T cell receptor beta chain was recorded many times. This sample stems from a study of neurological immune-mediated disorders. Germline V lookup: CDR1 SGHAT, CDR2 FQNNGV. This CDR3 is 15 amino acids long. V lost 3 bases to trimming and J lost 4 bases; unmatched junction nucleotides: 2. Time point reported: technical triplicate 3. TCRdb itself ran the 5' RACE reads through MiXCR, one entry per CDR3 protein. The sample consists of about 44,000 distinct CDR3 sequences, around a fifth of them appearing once. The chain employs TRBV11-2 and TRBJ2-1, with 11 bases lining up with TRBD1. This TCR came from a man aged 55 to 70 with HTLV-1-associated myelopathy (HAM/TSP). Sample: PBMCs. In DNA form, the CDR3 reads TGTGCCAGCAGCTTTGGGACAGGGGGTTACAATGAGCAGTTCTTC. Its translation: CASSFGTGGYNEQFF.